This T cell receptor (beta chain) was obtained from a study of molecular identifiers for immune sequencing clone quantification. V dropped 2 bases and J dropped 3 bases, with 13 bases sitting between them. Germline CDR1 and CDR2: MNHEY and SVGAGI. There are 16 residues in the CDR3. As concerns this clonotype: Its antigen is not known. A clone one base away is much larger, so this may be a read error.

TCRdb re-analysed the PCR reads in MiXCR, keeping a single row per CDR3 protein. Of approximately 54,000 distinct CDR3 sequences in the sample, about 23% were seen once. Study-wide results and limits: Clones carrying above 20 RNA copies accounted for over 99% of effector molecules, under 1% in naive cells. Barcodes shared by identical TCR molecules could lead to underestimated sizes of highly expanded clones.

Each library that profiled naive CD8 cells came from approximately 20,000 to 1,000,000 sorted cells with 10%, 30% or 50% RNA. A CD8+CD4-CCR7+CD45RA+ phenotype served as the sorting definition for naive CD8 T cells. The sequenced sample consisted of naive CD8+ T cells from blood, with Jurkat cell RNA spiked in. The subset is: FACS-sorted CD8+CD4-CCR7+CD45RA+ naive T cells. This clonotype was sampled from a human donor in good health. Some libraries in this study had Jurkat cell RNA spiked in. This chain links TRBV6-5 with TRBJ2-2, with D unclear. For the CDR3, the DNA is TGTGCCAGCAGTTACCGTCAACTCGCGTACACCGGGGAGCTGTTTTTT. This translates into CASSYRQLAYTGELFF.